The 10 T cell receptor beta chains given below trace back to one sample, sequenced in a study of blood T cell repertoires in COVID-19. Clones were sequenced by immunoSEQ multiplex PCR, and TCRdb holds only the in-frame ones, with some missing. The sample includes under 200,000 clones, around 87% of them seen just once. Material for sequencing was PBMCs or T cells enriched from blood (not recorded which). The receptors derive from a woman aged 40 to 50 in a cohort exposed to, infected with or recovered from COVID-19 (not recorded which).

V is TRBV30 and J is TRBJ2-7; D possibly corresponds to TRBD2 (6 bases). Germline CDR1 is GTSNPN and CDR2 is SVGIG (reference sequence). Trimming shortened V by 2 bases and J by 0 bases, and 11 bases separated the two germline ends. The CDR3 contains 14 residues. The CDR3 sequence is CAWSLTGVSYEQYF. The CDR3 nucleotides are TGTGCCTGGAGTTTAACGGGAGTCTCCTACGAGCAGTACTTC.

The J gene is TRBJ2-7, the V gene TRBV5-1; possible D gene TRBD2, 7 bases. The germline V gene encodes CDR1 SGHRS and CDR2 YFSETQ. V shed 4 bases and J shed 5 bases, with 10 bases lying between them. The CDR3 is 12 amino acids. CDR3 bases: TGCGCCAGCAGCGGGGGGGCAGACGAGCAGTACTTC. Translated, it gives CASSGGADEQYF.

The rearrangement joins TRBV4-2 to TRBJ1-1, with D tentatively TRBD1 (5 bases). V was pared by 0 bases and J by 0 bases, with 8 bases between. Germline values: CDR1 LGHNA, CDR2 YNFKEQ. The CDR3 totals 15 residues. The CDR3 nucleotides read TGTGCCAGCAGCCAAGATGGGGGGGTGAACACTGAAGCTTTCTTT. Residues: CASSQDGGVNTEAFF.

The chain is built from TRBV7-9 and TRBJ2-7; D is undetermined. Looked up from germline, CDR1 is SEHNR and CDR2 is FQNEAQ (reference sequence). V gave up 2 bases and J gave up 5 bases, with 4 bases separating them. The CDR3 sequence is 11 residues long. CDR3 region: CASSLFNEQYF. The CDR3 DNA reads as TGTGCCAGCAGCTTATTTAACGAGCAGTACTTC.

This chain links TRBV6-1 with TRBJ2-2; D not resolved. With 3 bases removed from V and 6 bases from J, the gap between germline ends came to 11 bases. From germline, CDR1 is MNHNS and CDR2 SASEGT. The CDR3 is made up of 14 amino acids. The CDR3 region has the DNA TGTGCCAGCAGTGAGCCTACTTCACCCGGGGAGCTGTTTTTT. Translated, it gives CASSEPTSPGELFF.

The chain has TRBV5-1 and TRBJ2-4, with TRBD2 matching over 10 bases. This CDR3 has 16 amino acids. Germline assignment: CDR1 SGHRS and CDR2 YFSETQ. V shed 1 base and J 8 bases; nucleotides not matched to a gene: 9. In nucleotides, the CDR3 is TGCGCCAGCAGCTTGTTTCTAGCGGGAGACGGTGACATTCAGTACTTC. Translation: CASSLFLAGDGDIQYF.

The V call is TRBV6-5, the J call TRBJ1-1, with D hard to call. Per the germline V gene, CDR1 is MNHEY and CDR2 is SVGAGI. This CDR3 is 14 amino acids long. Between the trimmed V and J ends, which lost 7 bases and 3 bases, there was a span of 15 bases. The CDR3 here is CASTPGGRDTEAFF. CDR3 DNA: TGTGCCAGCACCCCGGGAGGTAGGGACACTGAAGCTTTCTTT.

V is TRBV4-2 and J is TRBJ2-7; no clear D. The CDR3 covers 15 residues. The V gene lost 0 bases and the J gene lost 0 bases, with 9 bases spanning the gap. From germline, CDR1 is LGHNA and CDR2 YNFKEQ. The DNA for the CDR3 is TGTGCCAGCAGCCAAGATCCTGGCAACTCCTACGAGCAGTACTTC. As protein: CASSQDPGNSYEQYF.

This chain joins TRBV2 and TRBJ1-5; 7 bases agree with TRBD1. Looked up from germline, CDR1 is SNHLY and CDR2 is FYNNEI. CDR3 length: 15 residues. The J segment lost 7 bases and the V segment lost 6 bases, leaving 12 bases of the junction unmatched. Here the CDR3 DNA reads TGTGCCAGCAGCCGTCAGACAGGGACGGGGCAGCCCCAGCATTTT. Translation: CASSRQTGTGQPQHF.

The chain combines TRBV7-6 with TRBJ2-7, with D perhaps matching TRBD1 (5 bases). The V and J ends lost 3 bases and 4 bases respectively, with 7 bases between them. CDR3 length equals 12 residues. CDR1 is SGHVS and CDR2 is FNYEAQ in the germline V gene. The CDR3 DNA is TGTGCCAGCAGCTTGCAGGGTTACGAGCAGTACTTC. The encoded protein is CASSLQGYEQYF.